This T cell receptor beta chain was sequenced for a study of blood T cell repertoires in COVID-19. Generated by immunoSEQ multiplex PCR, the TCRdb table keeps only in-frame clones and is missing some. Here the sample spans roughly 400,000 clones, 85% to 90% being singletons. Trimming shortened V by 5 bases and J by 3 bases, and 14 bases separated the two germline ends. Germline V gives CDR1 MNHEY, CDR2 SMNVEV (reference sequence). The CDR3 covers 15 residues. Participant ages covered about 18 to 90 years across 24 US areas. Two consecutive negative NP/OP PCR tests, clearance, or resolved symptoms defined Cohort 3 recovery.

The sample was PBMCs or T cells enriched from blood (not recorded which). This sequence originates from a man aged 30 to 45 who had recovered from COVID-19. V usage is TRBV27 and J usage is TRBJ1-5; D possibly corresponds to TRBD1 (5 bases). The CDR3, as DNA: TGTGCCAGCAGTACAAACGACAGAAACAATCAGCCCCAGCATTTT. Translation gives CASSTNDRNNQPQHF.